The 30 T cell receptor beta chains reported below all come from one sample, sequenced in a study of T-cell memory formation after mild COVID-19. TCRdb passed the 5' RACE reads through MiXCR, listing each CDR3 protein once. Of around 320,000 distinct CDR3 sequences listed, roughly an eighth were seen once; the top ten hold 21%. The sample consisted of PBMCs or a T cell subset sorted from them (not recorded which). Receptors were obtained from a man between 18 and 35 years old who had mild COVID-19 (a few samples of this study predate the infection). Cell type and time point are not known.

The chain couples TRBV9 to TRBJ1-3; TRBD1 matches at 7 bases. Germline values: CDR1 SGDLS, CDR2 YYNGEE. J gave up 3 bases and V 0 bases, and 12 bases lay outside the gene matches. The CDR3 consists of 18 residues. CDR3 amino acids: CASSVATGPRDCGNTIYF. The CDR3 DNA is TGTGCCAGCAGCGTAGCGACAGGGCCTAGGGACTGTGGAAACACCATATATTTT.

The V and J genes are TRBV5-1 and TRBJ2-5; perhaps TRBD2 as D (6 bases). This CDR3 has 16 residues. CDR1 is SGHRS and CDR2 is YFSETQ in the germline V gene. V lost 4 bases to trimming and J lost 1 base, with 17 bases between them. CDR3 bases: TGCGCCAGCAGCCGAGGGACTTTATCCCCCCAAGAGACCCAGTACTTC. It encodes CASSRGTLSPQETQYF.

This clonotype was recorded at least ten times. This chain connects TRBV7-2 to TRBJ1-1, with 7 bases matching TRBD1. Germline values: CDR1 SGHTA, CDR2 FQGNSA. The ends lost 5 bases at V and 6 bases at J; junction bases unmatched: 9. The CDR3 is made up of 14 amino acids. Here the CDR3 DNA reads TGTGCCAGCAGCGGGGGACAGCTCCTAGCTGAAGCTTTCTTT. This translates into CASSGGQLLAEAFF.

In its sample, this clonotype was seen a few times. J is TRBJ2-3 and V is TRBV10-1; D is possibly TRBD2 (6 bases). This CDR3 has 15 residues. Germline V CDR1 and CDR2: WNHNN, SYGVQD (reference sequence). The V end lost 4 bases, the J end lost 0 bases, and 11 bases lay between the germline ends. This CDR3 reads CASSVAAGSTDTQYF. For the CDR3, the DNA is TGCGCCAGCAGTGTAGCCGCGGGGAGCACAGATACGCAGTATTTT.

This clonotype occurred a few times. V usage is TRBV11-2 and J usage is TRBJ2-7, with D possibly matching TRBD2 (5 bases). Germline-derived CDR1 and CDR2 are SGHAT and FQNNGV. This CDR3 is built from 14 residues. V shed 1 base and J shed 3 bases, with 10 bases lying between them. DNA for the CDR3: TGTGCCAGCAGCTTAGCGGGGATCGACTACGAGCAGTACTTC. As protein: CASSLAGIDYEQYF. Using reference TRBV11-2 and TRBJ2-7 for the parts outside the CDR3, the full variable domain is EAGVAQSPRYKIIEKRQSVAFWCNPISGHATLYWYQQILGQGPKLLIQFQNNGVVDDSQLPKDRFSAERLKGVDSTLKIQPAKLEDSAVYLCASSLAGIDYEQYFGPGTRLTVT.

The chain recombines TRBV6-5 with TRBJ1-1; 10 positions agree with TRBD1. Germline V gene lookup returns CDR1 MNHEY and CDR2 SVGAGI. The V segment lost 6 bases and the J segment 6 bases; nucleotides outside the gene matches: 10. There are 15 residues in the CDR3. The CDR3 is CASREPGQGSAEAFF. The CDR3 nucleotides read TGTGCCAGCAGAGAACCGGGACAGGGGAGTGCTGAAGCTTTCTTT.

This clonotype was seen repeatedly, ten times or more. V usage is TRBV10-3 and J usage is TRBJ1-1; TRBD1 might be the D (6 bases). V was cut by 6 bases and J by 2 bases, with 13 bases left in between. The germline V gene encodes CDR1 ENHRY and CDR2 SYGVKD. The CDR3 sequence is 14 residues long. The CDR3 sequence is CAIRIQGVNTEAFF. DNA of the CDR3: TGTGCCATCAGGATACAGGGCGTAAACACTGAAGCTTTCTTT.

V and J are TRBV20-1 and TRBJ2-1; D may be TRBD2 (6 bases). The CDR3 loop spans 13 amino acids. V was cut by 3 bases and J by 4 bases, with 10 bases left in between. Germline V lookup: CDR1 DFQATT, CDR2 SNEGSKA (reference sequence). CDR3 in amino acids: CSARPSAYNEQFF. The CDR3 DNA sequence: TGCAGTGCTAGGCCTAGCGCATACAATGAGCAGTTCTTC.

This clonotype has more than one count but fewer than ten. V usage is TRBV20-1 and J usage is TRBJ1-6, with D possibly matching TRBD1 (5 bases). The CDR3 has 13 residues. Germline V lookup: CDR1 DFQATT, CDR2 SNEGSKA (reference sequence). The ends were cut back, 3 bases at V and 9 bases at J, with 12 bases in the middle. The CDR3: CSASQGESSPLHF. CDR3 DNA: TGCAGTGCTAGCCAGGGAGAGAGTTCACCCCTCCACTTT.

In its sample, this clonotype was seen a few times. In nucleotides, the CDR3 is TGTGCCAGCAGCTTATGGTTAGGCGACCCACAGTACTTC. The encoded protein is CASSLWLGDPQYF. The chain employs TRBV7-2 and TRBJ2-5, with D uncertain. This CDR3 is built from 13 residues. Germline V lookup: CDR1 SGHTA, CDR2 FQGNSA. V was clipped by 2 bases and J by 11 bases, with 15 bases between them.

This clonotype was picked up a small number of times. The CDR3 nucleotides read TGTGCCAGCAGTTACTCTTCTTTTATGAACACTGAAGCTTTCTTT. Amino acids: CASSYSSFMNTEAFF. This rearrangement joins TRBV6-5 to TRBJ1-1; no definite D call. Looked up from germline, CDR1 is MNHEY and CDR2 is SVGAGI. V lost 0 bases, J lost 0 bases, and 8 bases lay in between. This CDR3 has 15 residues.

This clonotype was seen ten or more times. A single base separates this from a much larger clone, so it may be a read error. CDR3 region: CASSYGGAADTQYF. The CDR3 DNA sequence: TGTGCCAGCAGTTACGGGGGGGCCGCAGATACGCAGTATTTT. V is TRBV6-6 and J is TRBJ2-3; D is possibly TRBD2 (7 bases). V was pared by 2 bases and J by 4 bases, with 10 bases between. Germline V lookup: CDR1 MNHNY, CDR2 SVGAGI (reference sequence). The CDR3 consists of 14 residues.

The chain recombines TRBV5-6 with TRBJ2-5; 8 bases agree with TRBD1. The germline gives CDR1 SGHDT, CDR2 YYEEEE. The CDR3 runs to 16 residues. The V gene end was trimmed by 4 bases and the J gene end by 5 bases; junction bases not matched to a gene: 13. CDR3 region: CASSGEEDRAGETQYF. CDR3 coding DNA: TGTGCCAGCAGCGGGGAGGAGGACAGGGCGGGCGAGACCCAGTACTTC.

There are a few counts of this clonotype. The rearrangement joins TRBV12-5 to TRBJ1-2; D is unclear. CDR1 and CDR2 (germline): LGHNT, FRNRAP. The CDR3 contains 15 residues. Trimming shortened V by 5 bases and J by 4 bases, and 17 bases separated the two germline ends. The CDR3 spells CASGPEGARSYGYTF. The CDR3 DNA reads TGTGCTAGTGGTCCCGAGGGCGCACGCAGCTATGGCTACACCTTC.

The CDR3 protein is CASSQVRGYGYTF. The CDR3 DNA sequence: TGCGCCAGCAGCCAAGTCCGGGGCTATGGCTACACCTTC. V is TRBV4-3 and J is TRBJ1-2; D ambiguous. The V and J ends lost 1 base and 4 bases respectively, with 7 bases between them. Germline V gives CDR1 LGHNA, CDR2 YSLEER. The CDR3 is 13 amino acids.

The table lists this clonotype with a few counts. The rearrangement links TRBV16 to TRBJ2-5; D is unclear. The CDR3 runs to 14 residues. From germline, CDR1 is KGHSY and CDR2 FQNENV. Trimming stripped 3 bases from V and 1 base from J, with 9 bases between. The CDR3 coding sequence is TGTGCCAGCAGCCAGACTGAAGGCCAAGAGACCCAGTACTTC. Amino acids: CASSQTEGQETQYF. Drawing the rest from reference TRBV16 and TRBJ2-5, the complete variable domain is GEEVAQTPKHLVRGEGQKAKLYCAPIKGHSYVFWYQQVLKNEFKFLISFQNENVFDETGMPKERFSAKCLPNSPCSLEIQATKLEDSAVYFCASSQTEGQETQYFGPGTRLLVL.

This clonotype was picked up a small number of times. V is TRBV3-1 and J is TRBJ2-7; 11 positions agree with TRBD2. CDR1 is LGHDT, CDR2 YNNKEL, per germline (reference sequence). V lost 4 bases, J lost 1 base, and 9 bases stayed unmatched. The CDR3 contains 17 residues. CDR3 coding DNA: TGTGCCAGCAGCCCTAGCCCGGGACTAGCGGAGTCCTACGAGCAGTACGTC. The encoded protein is CASSPSPGLAESYEQYV.

V gene TRBV6-6 combines with J gene TRBJ1-1, with TRBD1 as a possible D gene (5 bases). Per the germline V gene, CDR1 is MNHNY and CDR2 is SVGAGI (reference sequence). There are 15 residues in the CDR3. The ends were cut back, 2 bases at V and 4 bases at J, with 14 bases in the middle. As DNA, the CDR3 is TGTGCCAGCAGTTACGGGGGGTGGGTGTTCACTGAAGCTTTCTTT. Protein: CASSYGGWVFTEAFF.

This clonotype was found a few times. The gene calls are TRBV7-2 and TRBJ2-1; no clear D gene. CDR1 SGHTA and CDR2 FQGNSA come from the germline V gene. The V end was cut by 8 bases, the J end by 4 bases, with 12 bases between. The CDR3 length is 13 residues. This CDR3 is CASVQFGYNEQFF. The CDR3 coding sequence is TGTGCCAGCGTACAGTTCGGTTACAATGAGCAGTTCTTC.

The chain combines TRBV6-4 with TRBJ2-2, with TRBD2 matching 10 bases. Germline CDR1 and CDR2: MRHNA and SNTAGT. The CDR3 consists of 15 residues. V lost 4 bases and J lost 4; bases outside the gene matches: 3. The CDR3 DNA sequence: TGTGCCAGCAGTGTCGCTAGCGGGGGCACCGGGGAGCTGTTTTTT. The encoded protein is CASSVASGGTGELFF.

This clonotype appeared a few times. The chain joins TRBV7-2 to TRBJ2-5; 10 positions match TRBD1. CDR1 is SGHTA, CDR2 FQGNSA, per germline. The CDR3 has 16 residues. J was trimmed by 4 bases and V by 4 bases; bases with no gene match: 9. DNA of the CDR3: TGTGCCAGCAGCTCATTATGGACAGGGGGGCCAGAGACCCAGTACTTC. Its translation: CASSSLWTGGPETQYF.

The J gene is TRBJ2-5, the V gene TRBV11-1, with TRBD1 matching 10 bases. The CDR3 covers 16 residues. CDR1 and CDR2 from the germline V gene are SGHAT and FQDESV (reference sequence). V lost 4 bases to trimming and J lost 2 bases; unmatched junction nucleotides: 7. The CDR3 loop is CASSSDRGRVQETQYF. The CDR3, as DNA: TGTGCCAGCAGCTCGGACAGGGGGAGAGTTCAAGAGACCCAGTACTTC. The entire variable domain, with the rest obtained from reference TRBV11-1 and TRBJ2-5, is as follows: EAEVAQSPRYKITEKSQAVAFWCDPISGHATLYWYRQILGQGPELLVQFQDESVVDDSQLPKDRFSAERLKGVDSTLKIQPAELGDSAMYLCASSSDRGRVQETQYFGPGTRLLVL.

The J gene is TRBJ2-3, the V gene TRBV9, with D tentatively TRBD1 (5 bases). V was clipped by 2 bases and J by 0 bases, with 19 bases between them. CDR1 SGDLS and CDR2 YYNGEE come from the germline V gene. This CDR3 is 18 amino acids long. For the CDR3, the DNA is TGTGCCAGCAGCGTTGATATCCAGGGCAGAGGCAGCACAGATACGCAGTATTTT. This sequence encodes CASSVDIQGRGSTDTQYF. Complete variable domain (other parts from reference TRBV9 and TRBJ2-3): DSGVTQTPKHLITATGQRVTLRCSPRSGDLSVYWYQQSLDQGLQFLIQYYNGEERAKGNILERFSAQQFPDLHSELNLSSLELGDSALYFCASSVDIQGRGSTDTQYFGPGTRLTVL.

This clonotype was found a few times. This chain joins TRBV20-1 and TRBJ1-2; 9 bases match TRBD1. V lost 3 bases to trimming and J lost 8 bases; unmatched junction nucleotides: 4. The germline V gene has CDR1 DFQATT and CDR2 SNEGSKA (reference sequence). This CDR3 comprises 12 residues. In DNA, the CDR3 is TGCAGTGCTAGTGGGACAGGGCCCGGCTACACCTTC. This translates into CSASGTGPGYTF.

This clonotype appeared a few times. The CDR3 loop is CASSFGASRRGQFF. CDR3 sequence (DNA): TGTGCCAGCAGCTTCGGGGCCTCTCGGCGTGGGCAGTTCTTC. The rearrangement links TRBV7-9 to TRBJ2-1; either TRBD1 or TRBD2 may fit D (5 bases each). Germline assignment: CDR1 SEHNR and CDR2 FQNEAQ (reference sequence). This CDR3 comprises 14 residues. V was trimmed by 3 bases and J by 12 bases, leaving 18 bases between them.

This clonotype was picked up a small number of times. Here the CDR3 reads CASSAQQGAEAFF. CDR3 coding DNA: TGTGCCAGCAGTGCACAACAGGGGGCTGAAGCTTTCTTT. The V call is TRBV6-5, the J call TRBJ1-1; 8 bases fit TRBD1. With V trimmed by 5 bases and J by 6 bases, 5 bases remained unmatched. The CDR3 loop spans 13 amino acids. Germline lookup yields CDR1 MNHEY and CDR2 SVGAGI.

This chain connects TRBV24-1 to TRBJ1-6, with no clear D. Germline V CDR1 and CDR2: KGHDR, SFDVKD. This CDR3 is 15 amino acids long. V shed 3 bases and J shed 8 bases, with 13 bases lying between them. CDR3 nucleotide sequence: TGTGCCACCAGTGATGCCAGCGATTCGGATTCACCCCTCCACTTT. Its translation: CATSDASDSDSPLHF.

This clonotype was seen a few times. The chain uses TRBV29-1 and TRBJ2-7; D is possibly TRBD1 or TRBD2 (5 bases each). Trimming left V 3 bases short and J 0 bases short, with 12 bases between. CDR1 and CDR2 (germline): SQVTM, ANQGSEA. This CDR3 has 14 residues. This CDR3 is CSVEGPLASYEQYV. The CDR3 nucleotides read TGCAGCGTTGAGGGACCCCTGGCCTCCTACGAGCAGTACGTC.

CDR3 in DNA: TGTGCCAGCAGTCCGCCGGGGCTCAGCTCCTACGAGCAGTACGTC. Amino acid sequence: CASSPPGLSSYEQYV. The chain combines TRBV28 with TRBJ2-7, with D perhaps assigned TRBD1 or TRBD2 (5 bases each). The CDR3 extends over 15 amino acids. Germline CDR1 and CDR2: MDHEN and SYDVKM. Trimming removed 5 bases at V and 0 bases at J, with 14 bases between.

This clonotype was counted a few times. V is TRBV5-1 and J is TRBJ2-3, with 15 positions matching TRBD2. Germline assignment: CDR1 SGHRS and CDR2 YFSETQ. Losses at the gene ends were 9 bases for V and 4 bases for J; bases not matched to a gene: 12. There are 17 residues in the CDR3. CDR3 coding DNA: TGCGCCACCCGGATCTTGGGACTAGCGGGGGGCTCAGATACGCAGTATTTT. This gives the protein CATRILGLAGGSDTQYF.